Each of the 24 T cell receptor beta chains below was sequenced from the same sample in a study of blood T cell repertoires in COVID-19. This table comes from immunoSEQ multiplex PCR, and its TCRdb copy is limited to in-frame clones, with some not included. This table holds fewer than 150,000 clones, around four fifths found once. The specimen sequenced was peripheral blood. Every receptor here comes from a man aged 55-75 years who had recovered from COVID-19.

V is TRBV15 and J is TRBJ2-7; tentative D call: TRBD1 (6 bases). Germline CDR1 LNHNV, CDR2 YYDKDF (reference sequence). The CDR3 consists of 14 residues. V shed 1 base and J shed 3 bases, with 10 bases lying between them. CDR3 nucleotide sequence: TGTGCCACCAGCAGAGGGGACACCCGCTACGAGCAGTACTTC. This sequence encodes CATSRGDTRYEQYF.

V is TRBV5-1 and J is TRBJ2-7, with D tentatively TRBD2 (5 bases). Trimming left V 7 bases short and J 0 bases short, with 8 bases between. The CDR3 spans 12 residues. The germline gives CDR1 SGHRS, CDR2 YFSETQ. The CDR3 reads CASWTYSYEQYF. The CDR3 DNA reads TGCGCCAGCTGGACTTACTCCTACGAGCAGTACTTC.

The chain carries TRBV5-4 and TRBJ2-7; 7 bases match TRBD1. Per germline, CDR1 SGHNT and CDR2 YYREEE (reference sequence). Trimming removed 1 base from V and 5 bases from J; junction bases left unmatched: 9. The length of the CDR3 is 15 residues. The CDR3 reads CASSLKRGLSNEQYF. The CDR3 DNA reads as TGTGCCAGCAGCTTGAAAAGGGGGCTCTCTAACGAGCAGTACTTC.

The chain combines TRBV2 with TRBJ1-1, with 8 bases aligning to TRBD1. Per germline, CDR1 SNHLY and CDR2 FYNNEI. V was clipped by 9 bases and J by 3 bases; unmatched bases: 3. The length of the CDR3 is 12 residues. The CDR3, as DNA: TGTGCCAGTCGACAGGGGTACACTGAAGCTTTCTTT. It translates to CASRQGYTEAFF.

This sequence joins TRBV29-1 and TRBJ2-1; unclear D gene. The CDR3 has 13 amino acids. V dropped 4 bases and J dropped 3 bases, with 10 bases sitting between them. Looked up from germline, CDR1 is SQVTM and CDR2 is ANQGSEA. CDR3 amino acids: CSVVTAGYNEQFF. The CDR3 DNA is TGCAGCGTTGTTACGGCAGGCTACAATGAGCAGTTCTTC.

The J gene is TRBJ2-3, the V gene TRBV9; 8 bases line up with TRBD2. The CDR3 sequence is 17 residues long. Unmatched junction bases numbered 10, after V lost 1 base and J lost 3 bases. CDR1 is SGDLS and CDR2 is YYNGEE in the germline V gene. The CDR3 is CASSVFGRAGGTDTQYF. As DNA, the CDR3 is TGTGCCAGCAGCGTATTCGGGAGGGCCGGAGGAACAGATACGCAGTATTTT.

The gene calls are TRBV18 and TRBJ1-2; TRBD1 is a possible D gene (5 bases). Per germline, CDR1 KGHSH and CDR2 LQKENI. This CDR3 has 13 residues. The V and J ends lost 4 bases and 4 bases respectively, with 10 bases between them. The CDR3 is CASSLQGTYGYTF. CDR3 DNA: TGTGCCAGCTCACTCCAGGGTACCTATGGCTACACCTTC. Variable domain in full (rest from reference TRBV18 and TRBJ1-2): NAGVMQNPRHLVRRRGQEARLRCSPMKGHSHVYWYRQLPEEGLKFMVYLQKENIIDESGMPKERFSAEFPKEGPSILRIQQVVRGDSAAYFCASSLQGTYGYTFGSGTRLTVV.

Only one count was recorded for this clone. J is TRBJ1-1 and V is TRBV9; D call uncertain. CDR3 length: 14 amino acids. V shed 3 bases and J shed 2 bases, with 11 bases lying between them. CDR1 and CDR2 from the germline V gene are SGDLS and YYNGEE. As DNA, the CDR3 is TGTGCCAGCAGCGCCGCCGGGTCTAACACTGAAGCTTTCTTT. This sequence encodes CASSAAGSNTEAFF.

The V call is TRBV9, the J call TRBJ2-2; a weak D match, TRBD2 (6 bases). V was pared by 0 bases and J by 9 bases, with 15 bases between. This CDR3 comprises 15 residues. CDR1 and CDR2 (germline): SGDLS, YYNGEE. CDR3 DNA: TGTGCCAGCAGCGTAGGCGGGGACTCCGAACGGGAGCTGTTTTTT. Protein: CASSVGGDSERELFF.

This chain links TRBV7-3 with TRBJ2-1; 7 nucleotides line up with TRBD2. Germline-derived CDR1 and CDR2 are SGHTA and FQGTGA. The CDR3 has 13 residues. V trimming: 2 bases; J trimming: 10 bases; junction bases outside the gene matches: 5. This chain's CDR3 is CASSLFRGREQFF. The CDR3 bases are TGTGCCAGCAGCTTATTCCGCGGGAGAGAGCAGTTCTTC.

The chain uses TRBV24-1 and TRBJ1-5; 7 bases fit TRBD1. V was pared by 3 bases and J by 1 base, with 2 bases of the junction left unmatched. Germline-derived CDR1 and CDR2 are KGHDR and SFDVKD. The CDR3 is made up of 15 amino acids. In nucleotides, the CDR3 is TGTGCCACCAGTGATGAGGGGGCGAGCAATCAGCCCCAGCATTTT. It encodes CATSDEGASNQPQHF.

This clone appeared once. The chain links TRBV5-8 to TRBJ1-3; D perhaps matches TRBD1 (6 bases). V shed 3 bases and J shed 7 bases, with 17 bases lying between them. The CDR3 runs 15 residues. CDR1 and CDR2 from the germline V gene are SGHTS and YDEGEE. The CDR3, as DNA: TGTGCCAGCAGCTCCAACAGGGAACCCTGGAACACCATATATTTT. This translates into CASSSNREPWNTIYF.

The chain uses TRBV4-3 and TRBJ2-2; D possibly corresponds to TRBD2 (6 bases). V was cut by 0 bases and J by 6 bases, with 11 bases left in between. Germline V lookup: CDR1 LGHNA, CDR2 YSLEER. The CDR3 has 15 residues. The CDR3 DNA follows: TGCGCCAGCAGCCAAGAGGAGACTAGTCCCGGGGAGCTGTTTTTT. Residues: CASSQEETSPGELFF.

This chain links TRBV5-6 with TRBJ1-5, with TRBD1 matching over 9 bases. This CDR3 is built from 15 residues. Germline trimming cut 3 bases from V and 5 bases from J; bases unmatched to any gene: 6. Looked up from germline, CDR1 is SGHDT and CDR2 is YYEEEE. DNA for the CDR3: TGTGCCAGCAGCTCCTACAGGGGGCTGGATCAGCCCCAGCATTTT. Translated: CASSSYRGLDQPQHF. Using reference TRBV5-6 and TRBJ1-5 for the parts outside the CDR3, the full variable domain is DAGVTQSPTHLIKTRGQQVTLRCSPKSGHDTVSWYQQALGQGPQFIFQYYEEEERQRGNFPDRFSGHQFPNYSSELNVNALLLGDSALYLCASSSYRGLDQPQHFGDGTRLSIL.

The J gene is TRBJ2-2, the V gene TRBV19; 12 bases agree with TRBD2. Trimming removed 1 base from V and 5 bases from J; junction bases left unmatched: 5. The CDR3 runs 17 residues. CDR1 and CDR2 (germline): LNHDA, SQIVND (reference sequence). CDR3 in amino acids: CASSIATSGGKTGELFF. CDR3 sequence (DNA): TGTGCCAGTAGTATAGCTACTAGCGGGGGGAAGACCGGGGAGCTGTTTTTT.

The chain combines TRBV24-1 with TRBJ2-7; 8 bases agree with TRBD2. Germline assignment: CDR1 KGHDR and CDR2 SFDVKD. V lost 5 bases and J lost 5; bases outside the gene matches: 10. CDR3 length: 15 amino acids. The CDR3 DNA is TGTGCCACCAGTGCGACGGGGGGGAGTGCCCACGAGCAGTACTTC. It codes for CATSATGGSAHEQYF.

The chain uses TRBV10-3 and TRBJ1-5; the match to TRBD1 covers 9 bases. V was pared by 0 bases and J by 6 bases, with 3 bases of the junction left unmatched. Per the germline V gene, CDR1 is ENHRY and CDR2 is SYGVKD. The CDR3 is 15 residues long. The CDR3 sequence: CAISESTGGSQPQHF. The CDR3 bases are TGTGCCATCAGTGAGTCGACAGGGGGAAGTCAGCCCCAGCATTTT.

The chain joins TRBV6-2 or TRBV6-3 to TRBJ1-2; 8 bases fit TRBD1. The CDR3 length is 15 residues. Germline V gene data show CDR1 as MNHEY and CDR2 as SVGEGT. The V and J ends lost 0 bases and 4 bases, in that order; junction bases with no gene match: 4. The CDR3 reads CASSYSTGDPYGYTF. As DNA, the CDR3 is TGTGCCAGCAGTTACTCGACAGGGGATCCCTATGGCTACACCTTC.

The chain recombines TRBV5-4 with TRBJ2-1, with 7 bases lining up with TRBD2. The J segment lost 8 bases and the V segment lost 2 bases, leaving 4 bases of the junction unmatched. This CDR3 has 13 residues. Germline V gene sequence: CDR1 SGHNT, CDR2 YYREEE (reference sequence). The CDR3 sequence: CASSFGTIDEQFF. DNA for the CDR3: TGTGCCAGCAGCTTTGGGACTATCGATGAGCAGTTCTTC.

This clone was seen a single time. V usage is TRBV6-6 and J usage is TRBJ2-7, with 8 nucleotides matching TRBD2. Per germline, CDR1 MNHNY and CDR2 SVGAGI (reference sequence). V lost 6 bases to trimming and J lost 3 bases; unmatched junction nucleotides: 4. This CDR3 spans 13 amino acids. Written as DNA, the CDR3 is TGTGCCAGCAGCACCGGGACTAGCTACGAGCAGTACTTC. It specifies CASSTGTSYEQYF.

Only a few counts were recorded for this clone. The genes are TRBV30 and TRBJ1-5; 8 bases are shared with TRBD1. Germline CDR1 GTSNPN, CDR2 SVGIG (reference sequence). The CDR3 length is 16 residues. After removal of 2 bases from V and 4 bases from J, the junction contained 10 bases not matched to a gene. CDR3 region: CAWSPRGLVGNQPQHF. The CDR3 nucleotides read TGTGCCTGGAGTCCCAGGGGGCTGGTAGGAAATCAGCCCCAGCATTTT.

CDR3 region: CASSSKGGYEQYF. In DNA form, the CDR3 reads TGTGCCAGCAGCTCCAAGGGGGGGTACGAGCAGTACTTC. J is TRBJ2-7 and V is TRBV5-6, with TRBD2 as a possible D gene (7 bases). The germline V and J ends were trimmed by 3 bases and 4 bases, with 11 bases remaining between them. The V gene's germline CDR1 is SGHDT and CDR2 YYEEEE. CDR3 length: 13 amino acids.

The chain links TRBV11-2 to TRBJ2-2; a weak D match, TRBD1 (6 bases). Trimming cost V 1 base and J 0 bases, with 9 bases left between them. Germline V gene lookup returns CDR1 SGHAT and CDR2 FQNNGV. The CDR3 runs 16 residues. CDR3 region: CASSLVEGANTGELFF. CDR3 in DNA: TGTGCCAGCAGCTTAGTTGAGGGGGCGAACACCGGGGAGCTGTTTTTT.

The chain couples TRBV7-9 to TRBJ2-1; 7 nucleotides align to TRBD2. Germline V gene sequence: CDR1 SEHNR, CDR2 FQNEAQ (reference sequence). Trimming cost V 5 bases and J 3 bases; bases outside gene matches: 7. The CDR3 has 15 residues. The CDR3 spells CASSPWGEGYNEQFF. The DNA of the CDR3 is TGTGCCAGCAGCCCTTGGGGGGAGGGCTACAATGAGCAGTTCTTC.